Detailed here is one T cell receptor (beta chain). In the source study's methods: Estimated nucleated cell counts came from reference gene primer amplification. Measured with immunoSEQ multiplex PCR; TCRdb has only the in-frame clones, and not every one. D and trimming come from the DNA, and the V and J calls and clone size come from that table. The sample lists about 170,000 clones, about 90% seen once, with around 1.2% in the top ten. The data originate from a study of blood T cell repertoires in COVID-19. On the study more broadly: Samples came from the United States, Italy and Spain, spanning acute and convalescent COVID-19. PBMCs, B-cell-depleted T cells, or T cells provided the cDNA or gDNA that made up the material.

CDR1 GTSNPN and CDR2 SVGIG come from the germline V gene (reference sequence). Trimming stripped 2 bases from V and 0 bases from J, with 8 bases between. This CDR3 is built from 14 residues. Clinical history reported by participants formed the basis on which cohorts were assigned. The V call is TRBV30, the J call TRBJ2-4, with TRBD2 as a possible D gene (5 bases). This TCR was recovered from a human donor with acute COVID-19. The donor label of this sample is uncertain. Sample: PBMCs or T cells enriched from blood (not recorded which). This chain's CDR3 is CAWSRGRAKNIQYF. CDR3 DNA: TGTGCCTGGAGTCGGGGTCGAGCCAAAAACATTCAGTACTTC.